This T cell receptor (beta chain) was profiled in a study of T cell changes during pregnancy in multiple sclerosis (dated by TCRdb to between 2018 and 2021). Background for the entire study: In women with multiple sclerosis, the researchers looked at how the T cell repertoire shifted as pregnancy progressed.

The method was the immunoSEQ multiplex PCR assay. TCRdb retrieved this table from immuneACCESS and kept in-frame rearrangements only. Not all clones are present; in checked studies, unresolved V genes account for under half, and no reason is known for the remainder. The table for this sample lists fewer than 65,000 clones; roughly 90% of them were counted only once. The ten largest clones capture around 0.9% of the sample. As concerns this clone: It has no known antigen specificity. There are no base qualities to consult, and no much larger clone falls within one base.

As encoded in the germline V gene (reference sequence), CDR1 is MNHEY while CDR2 is SMNVEV. Ends trimmed: V by 8 bases, J by 4 bases; bases unmatched to a gene: 12. Spanning cysteine to phenylalanine, the CDR3 consists of 16 amino acids. Only the CDR3 DNA stays, 48 bases, in frame from base 1. The sample consisted of peripheral blood, taken before pregnancy. The source of this sequence is a female donor with multiple sclerosis, enrolled in a pregnancy study. The chain is assembled from TRBV27 and TRBJ1-4, with TRBD1 matching 8 junction bases. The sequenced DNA is TGTGCCAGCCGAGAAAGACAGGGGCACATTAATGAAAAACTGTTTTTT. Its translation reads: CASRERQGHINEKLFF. Outside the CDR3, residues come from the reference TRBV27 and TRBJ1-4 proteins, so the full variable domain is: EAQVTQNPRYLITVTGKKLTVTCSQNMNHEYMSWYRQDPGLGLRQIYYSMNVEVTDKGDVPEGYKVSRKEKRNFPLILESPSPNQTSLYFCASRERQGHINEKLFFGSGTQLSVL.